Following are 4 T cell receptor beta chains from one sample sequenced in a study of vaccination and CD4 T cells after COVID-19. Oncomine TCR Beta short-read sequencing was applied to DNA from cultured CD4+ T cells. MiXCR, run by TCRdb on the PCR reads, gives a single entry per CDR3 protein. The sample carries around 17,000 distinct CDR3 sequences, roughly 36% recorded once. Treatment in this sample: roughly nine-day PBMC culture with coronavirus spike peptide pools or control peptides (ViraFEST assay). No antigen has been assigned to these receptors. The sequencing used CD4+ T cells from blood, cultured in vitro, collected before SARS-CoV-2 vaccination. All receptors derive from a human donor who received a COVID-19 vaccine.

This clonotype was observed a handful of times. The V gene is TRBV7-2, the J gene TRBJ1-4; possible D gene TRBD1, 6 bases. The germline V and J ends were trimmed by 2 bases and 7 bases, with 14 bases remaining between them. The V gene's germline CDR1 is SGHTA and CDR2 FQGNSA. CDR3 length: 15 amino acids. DNA for the CDR3: TGTGCCAGCAGCTTAAACAGGGTGGTCGGTGAAAAACTGTTTTTT. It translates to CASSLNRVVGEKLFF.

This clonotype was found once. V is TRBV19 and J is TRBJ1-2, with a tentative D call TRBD1 (5 bases). Germline V gene data show CDR1 as LNHDA and CDR2 as SQIVND (reference sequence). There are 19 residues in the CDR3. The V end lost 3 bases, the J end lost 0 bases, and 23 bases lay between the germline ends. In DNA, the CDR3 is TGTGCCAGTAGTATCCTGAGCAGGGTAACTCTCCTATCTAACTATGGCTACACCTTC. Translated: CASSILSRVTLLSNYGYTF.

This clonotype has more than one count but fewer than ten. This chain connects TRBV7-9 to TRBJ2-5; maybe TRBD1 (5 bases). CDR3 length equals 14 residues. Between the trimmed V and J ends, which lost 1 base and 1 base, there was a span of 7 bases. Looked up from germline, CDR1 is SEHNR and CDR2 is FQNEAQ (reference sequence). Here the CDR3 DNA reads TGTGCCAGCAGCTTAGGACAGATCCAAGAGACCCAGTACTTC. The encoded protein is CASSLGQIQETQYF.

The V and J genes are TRBV10-3 and TRBJ2-7; 9 bases align to TRBD2. The CDR3 loop spans 16 amino acids. J was trimmed by 4 bases and V by 0 bases; bases with no gene match: 7. Germline lookup yields CDR1 ENHRY and CDR2 SYGVKD. Here the CDR3 reads CAISESSGGNTYEQYF. In DNA form, the CDR3 reads TGTGCCATCAGTGAGTCGAGCGGGGGGAATACTTACGAGCAGTACTTC.